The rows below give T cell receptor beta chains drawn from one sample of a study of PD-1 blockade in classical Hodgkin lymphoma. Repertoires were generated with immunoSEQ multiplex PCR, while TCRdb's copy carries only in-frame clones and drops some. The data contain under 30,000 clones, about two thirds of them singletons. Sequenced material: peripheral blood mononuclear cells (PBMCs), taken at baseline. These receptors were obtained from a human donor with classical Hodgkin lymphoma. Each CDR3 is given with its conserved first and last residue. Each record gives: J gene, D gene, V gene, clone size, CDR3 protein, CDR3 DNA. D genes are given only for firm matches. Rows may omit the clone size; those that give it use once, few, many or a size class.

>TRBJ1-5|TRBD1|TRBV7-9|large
CASSKTGVAGNQPQHF
TGTGCCAGCAGCAAGACAGGGGTTGCGGGCAATCAGCCCCAGCATTTT
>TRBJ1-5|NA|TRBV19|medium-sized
CASSFVGQPQHF
TGTGCCAGTAGTTTCGTTGGTCAGCCCCAGCATTTT
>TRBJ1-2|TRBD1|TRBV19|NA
CASSPPGQGVLGGYTF
TGTGCCAGTAGTCCCCCGGGACAGGGGGTTTTAGGTGGCTACACCTTC
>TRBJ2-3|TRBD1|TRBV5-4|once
CASKTGTSTDTQYF
TGTGCCAGCAAGACAGGGACCAGCACAGATACGCAGTATTTT
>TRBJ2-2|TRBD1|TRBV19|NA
CASSRTGEGTGELFF
TGTGCCAGTAGCAGGACAGGGGAAGGTACCGGGGAGCTGTTTTTT
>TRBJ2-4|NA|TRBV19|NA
CASSMLENIQYF
TGTGCCAGTAGTATGTTAGAAAACATTCAGTACTTC
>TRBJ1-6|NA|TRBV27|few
CASTSAGGRNSPLHF
TGTGCCAGCACCTCAGCTGGGGGAAGAAATTCACCCCTCCACTTT
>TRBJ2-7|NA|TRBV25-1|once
CASSNQGYEQYF
TGTGCCAGCAGTAATCAAGGATACGAGCAGTACTTC
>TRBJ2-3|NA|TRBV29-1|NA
CSVGLADTQYF
TGCAGCGTAGGATTAGCAGATACGCAGTATTTT
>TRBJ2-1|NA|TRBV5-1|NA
CASSLEFVESYNEQFF
TGCGCCAGCAGCTTGGAATTCGTTGAGAGCTACAATGAGCAGTTCTTC
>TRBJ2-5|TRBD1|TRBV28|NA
CASSYSIGTVETQYF
TGTGCCAGCAGTTACTCTATCGGGACAGTGGAGACCCAGTACTTC
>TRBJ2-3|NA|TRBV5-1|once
CASSHGQLGTDTQYF
TGCGCCAGCAGCCACGGACAGCTTGGGACAGATACGCAGTATTTT
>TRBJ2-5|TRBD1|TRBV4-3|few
CASSQNGQGARRETQYF
TGCGCCAGCAGCCAAAATGGACAGGGGGCGCGTCGAGAGACCCAGTACTTC
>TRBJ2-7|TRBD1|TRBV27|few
CASSPLGTGALYEQYF
TGTGCCAGCAGTCCGCTCGGGACAGGGGCCCTCTACGAGCAGTACTTC
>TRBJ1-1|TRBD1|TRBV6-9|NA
CASSRTGEGTEAFF
TGTGCCAGCAGTCGGACAGGGGAGGGGACTGAAGCTTTCTTT
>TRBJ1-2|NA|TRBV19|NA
CASSRTALDGYTF
TGTGCCAGTAGTCGGACAGCTCTGGATGGCTACACCTTC
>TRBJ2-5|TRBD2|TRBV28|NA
CASSPTGLAWETQYF
TGTGCCAGCAGTCCCACGGGACTAGCGTGGGAGACCCAGTACTTC
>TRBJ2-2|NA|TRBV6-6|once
CASSNLNTGELFF
TGTGCCAGCAGTAATCTAAACACCGGGGAGCTGTTTTTT
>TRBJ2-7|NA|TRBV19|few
CASRNSFYEQYF
TGTGCCAGTAGGAACAGTTTCTACGAGCAGTACTTC
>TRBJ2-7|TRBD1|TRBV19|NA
CASSNTGVMEQYF
TGTGCCAGTAGTAACACAGGGGTCATGGAGCAGTACTTC
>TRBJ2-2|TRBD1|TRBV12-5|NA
CASGLGSRDRNTGELFF
TGTGCTAGTGGTTTGGGATCCCGGGACAGGAACACCGGGGAGCTGTTTTTT
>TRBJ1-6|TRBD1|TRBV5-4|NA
CASRRRQGGIGASPLHF
TGTGCCAGCAGACGCCGACAGGGCGGTATAGGGGCCTCACCCCTCCACTTT
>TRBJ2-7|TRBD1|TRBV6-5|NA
CASSITGTGLHEQYF
TGTGCCAGCAGTATAACCGGGACAGGGTTGCACGAGCAGTACTTC
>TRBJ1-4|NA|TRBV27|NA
CASRLLATNEKLFF
TGTGCCAGCCGATTGCTCGCAACTAATGAAAAACTGTTTTTT
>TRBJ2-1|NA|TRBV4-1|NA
CASSQDRSGPLEQFF
TGCGCCAGCAGCCAAGATCGGTCAGGGCCCCTTGAGCAGTTCTTC
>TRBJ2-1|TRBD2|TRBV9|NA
CASSVAPGLAGGYNEQFF
TGTGCCAGCAGCGTAGCCCCGGGACTAGCGGGAGGGTACAATGAGCAGTTCTTC
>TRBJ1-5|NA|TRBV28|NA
CASSPGPRKQPQHF
TGTGCCAGCAGTCCAGGCCCTAGAAAACAGCCCCAGCATTTT
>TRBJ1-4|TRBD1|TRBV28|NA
CASRLGQAHEKLFF
TGTGCCAGCAGGCTCGGACAGGCTCATGAAAAACTGTTTTTT
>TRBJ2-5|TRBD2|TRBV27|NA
CASSLWTSGRLETQYF
TGTGCCAGCAGTCTGTGGACTAGCGGGAGGTTGGAGACCCAGTACTTC